This T cell receptor beta chain was found in a study of T-cell memory formation after mild COVID-19. Study as a whole: Most TCR clusters belonged to a single donor. Overall study findings and caveats: Memory from before infection featured some responding clones, which suggests cross-reactive memory joined.

CDR3 length equals 12 residues. CDR1 SGHRS and CDR2 YFSETQ come from the germline V gene. Deletions cut 4 bases from V and 3 bases from J, with 8 bases between. TCRdb re-called the 5' RACE reads through MiXCR, storing one row per CDR3 protein. This sample yields roughly 610,000 distinct CDR3 sequences, of which approximately 15% are seen a single time; roughly 7.8% belongs to the top ten. This clonotype was detected many times. Antigen specificity is unknown. Sequencing was performed on PBMCs or a T cell subset sorted from them (not recorded which). This TCR was sampled from an adult woman who had mild COVID-19 (a few samples of this study predate the infection). Cell type and time point are not known. The chain uses TRBV5-1 and TRBJ2-7, with a weak D call TRBD2 (5 bases). CDR3 residues: CASSPGNYEQYF. The CDR3 coding sequence is TGCGCCAGCAGCCCCGGGAACTACGAGCAGTACTTC.